The entry below describes one TCR beta chain. These donors counted as nominally healthy when sampled, but unrecorded immune exposures were likely. Amplification used 60 Vbeta primers and 13 Jbeta primers. Original processing methods: It was a later analysis that counted 83 million or so unique TCR beta chains, of which around 11 million were shared. TCRdb's copy holds only in-frame clones and misses some; the assay was immunoSEQ multiplex PCR. The V and J calls and clone size come from that table; D and trimming were worked out from the DNA. The sample lists around 110,000 clones, 65% to 80% occurring once. Trimming took off 10 bases at V and 5 bases at J, with 17 bases between the two ends. From germline, CDR1 is MDHEN and CDR2 SYDVKM. The CDR3 is made up of 14 amino acids. These data originate in a study of cytomegalovirus exposure and HLA in healthy donors.

The clonotype was recovered from a man in his sixties in good health and CMV-seronegative. The chain employs TRBV28 and TRBJ1-4; a possible D gene is TRBD1 (6 bases). Sequenced: PBMCs. CDR3 sequence: CATSGRGGNEKLFF. Written as DNA, the CDR3 is TGTGCCACCTCAGGGAGGGGGGGGAATGAAAAACTGTTTTTT. The whole variable domain, remainder taken from reference TRBV28 and TRBJ1-4, is DVKVTQSSRYLVKRTGEKVFLECVQDMDHENMFWYRQDPGLGLRLIYFSYDVKMKEKGDIPEGYSVSREKKERFSLILESASTNQTSMYLCATSGRGGNEKLFFGSGTQLSVL.